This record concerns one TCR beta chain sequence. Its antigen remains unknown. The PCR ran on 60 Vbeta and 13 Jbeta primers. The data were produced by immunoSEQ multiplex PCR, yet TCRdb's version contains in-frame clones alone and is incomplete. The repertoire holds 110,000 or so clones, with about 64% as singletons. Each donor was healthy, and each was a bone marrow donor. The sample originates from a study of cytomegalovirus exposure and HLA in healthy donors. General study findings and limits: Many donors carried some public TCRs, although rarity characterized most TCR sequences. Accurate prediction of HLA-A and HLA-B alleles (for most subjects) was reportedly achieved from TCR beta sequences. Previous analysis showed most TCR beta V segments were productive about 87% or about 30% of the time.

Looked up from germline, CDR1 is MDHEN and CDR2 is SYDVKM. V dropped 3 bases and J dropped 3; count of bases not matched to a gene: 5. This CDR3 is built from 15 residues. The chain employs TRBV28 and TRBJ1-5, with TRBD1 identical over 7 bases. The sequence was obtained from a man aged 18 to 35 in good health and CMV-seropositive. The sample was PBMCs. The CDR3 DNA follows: TGTGCCAGCAGTTTTACAGGGGCCGTCAATCAGCCCCAGCATTTT. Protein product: CASSFTGAVNQPQHF. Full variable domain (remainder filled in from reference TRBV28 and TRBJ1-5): DVKVTQSSRYLVKRTGEKVFLECVQDMDHENMFWYRQDPGLGLRLIYFSYDVKMKEKGDIPEGYSVSREKKERFSLILESASTNQTSMYLCASSFTGAVNQPQHFGDGTRLSIL.